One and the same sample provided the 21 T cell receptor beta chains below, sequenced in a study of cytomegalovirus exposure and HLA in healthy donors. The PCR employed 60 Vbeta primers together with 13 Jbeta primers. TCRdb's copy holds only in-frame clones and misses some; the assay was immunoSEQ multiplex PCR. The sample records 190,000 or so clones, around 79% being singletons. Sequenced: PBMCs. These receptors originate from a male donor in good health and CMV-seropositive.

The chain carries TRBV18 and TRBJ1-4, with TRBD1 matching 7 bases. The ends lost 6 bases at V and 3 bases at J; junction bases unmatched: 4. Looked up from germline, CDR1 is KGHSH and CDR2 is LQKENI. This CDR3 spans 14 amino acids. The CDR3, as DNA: TGTGCCAGCTCCCCCGGACAGGCTAATGAAAAACTGTTTTTT. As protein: CASSPGQANEKLFF.

CDR3 amino acids: CASSRGGPDTQYF. The DNA of the CDR3 is TGTGCCAGCAGCCGAGGCGGGCCAGATACGCAGTATTTT. The J gene is TRBJ2-3, the V gene TRBV7-2; TRBD2 is a possible D gene (5 bases). Looked up from germline, CDR1 is SGHTA and CDR2 is FQGNSA. The CDR3 is 13 residues long. The V gene lost 5 bases and the J gene lost 4 bases, with 10 bases spanning the gap.

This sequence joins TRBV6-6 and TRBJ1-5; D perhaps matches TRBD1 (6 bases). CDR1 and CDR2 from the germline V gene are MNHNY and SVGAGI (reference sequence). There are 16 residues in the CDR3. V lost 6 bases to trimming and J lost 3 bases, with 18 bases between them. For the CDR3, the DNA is TGTGCCAGCAGCCCCCGAGACAGGTCAATCAATCAGCCCCAGCATTTT. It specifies CASSPRDRSINQPQHF.

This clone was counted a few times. The CDR3 spells CASSPGLVNTEQFF. The CDR3 DNA reads TGTGCCAGCAGCCCGGGTCTAGTGAATACTGAGCAGTTCTTC. The chain couples TRBV5-6 to TRBJ2-1; no firm D call. This CDR3 is 14 amino acids long. Germline V gene lookup returns CDR1 SGHDT and CDR2 YYEEEE. The germline V and J ends were trimmed by 4 bases and 9 bases, with 17 bases remaining between them.

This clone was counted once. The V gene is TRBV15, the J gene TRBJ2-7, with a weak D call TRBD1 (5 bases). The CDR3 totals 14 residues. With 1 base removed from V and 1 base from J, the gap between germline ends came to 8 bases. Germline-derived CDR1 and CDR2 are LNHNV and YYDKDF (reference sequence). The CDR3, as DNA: TGTGCCACCAGCAGAGGAGCAGGGTCCTACGAGCAGTACTTC. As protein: CATSRGAGSYEQYF.

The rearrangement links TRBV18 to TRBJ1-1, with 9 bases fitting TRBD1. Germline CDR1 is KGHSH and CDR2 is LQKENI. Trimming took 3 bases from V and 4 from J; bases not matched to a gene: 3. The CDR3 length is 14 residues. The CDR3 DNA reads TGTGCCAGCTCACCTACAGGGGGCGGCACTGAAGCTTTCTTT. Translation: CASSPTGGGTEAFF. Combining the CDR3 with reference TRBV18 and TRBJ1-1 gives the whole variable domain NAGVMQNPRHLVRRRGQEARLRCSPMKGHSHVYWYRQLPEEGLKFMVYLQKENIIDESGMPKERFSAEFPKEGPSILRIQQVVRGDSAAYFCASSPTGGGTEAFFGQGTRLTVV.

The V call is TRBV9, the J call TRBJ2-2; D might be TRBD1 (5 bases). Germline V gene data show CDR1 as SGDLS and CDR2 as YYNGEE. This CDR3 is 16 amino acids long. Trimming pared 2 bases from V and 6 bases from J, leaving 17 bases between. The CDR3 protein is CASSVLPRVGAGELFF. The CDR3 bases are TGTGCCAGCAGCGTGCTCCCCAGGGTTGGTGCCGGGGAGCTGTTTTTT. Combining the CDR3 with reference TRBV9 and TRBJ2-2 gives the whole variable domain DSGVTQTPKHLITATGQRVTLRCSPRSGDLSVYWYQQSLDQGLQFLIQYYNGEERAKGNILERFSAQQFPDLHSELNLSSLELGDSALYFCASSVLPRVGAGELFFGEGSRLTVL.

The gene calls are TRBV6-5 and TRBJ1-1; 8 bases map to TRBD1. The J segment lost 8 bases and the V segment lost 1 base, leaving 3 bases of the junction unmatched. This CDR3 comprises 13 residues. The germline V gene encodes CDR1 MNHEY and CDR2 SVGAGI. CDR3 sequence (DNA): TGTGCCAGCAGTTACTTCCGGGACAGGGAAGCTTTCTTT. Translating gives CASSYFRDREAFF.

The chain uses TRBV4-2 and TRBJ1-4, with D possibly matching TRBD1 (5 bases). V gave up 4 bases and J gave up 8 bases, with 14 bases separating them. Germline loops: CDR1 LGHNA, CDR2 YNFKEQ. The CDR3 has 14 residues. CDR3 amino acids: CASSPGGDREKLFF. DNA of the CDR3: TGTGCCAGCAGCCCCGGAGGGGACCGGGAAAAACTGTTTTTT.

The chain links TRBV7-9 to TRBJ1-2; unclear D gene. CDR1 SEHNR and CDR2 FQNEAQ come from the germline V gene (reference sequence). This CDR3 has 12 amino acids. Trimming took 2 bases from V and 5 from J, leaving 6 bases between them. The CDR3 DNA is TGTGCCAGCAGCTTATCGGTGTATGGCTACACCTTC. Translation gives CASSLSVYGYTF.

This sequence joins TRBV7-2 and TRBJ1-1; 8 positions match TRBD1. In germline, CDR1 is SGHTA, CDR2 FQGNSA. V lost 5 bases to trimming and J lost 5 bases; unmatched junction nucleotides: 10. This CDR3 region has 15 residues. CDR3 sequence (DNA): TGTGCCAGCAGCCTCACAGGGGGTGGAAGGACTGAAGCTTTCTTT. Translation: CASSLTGGGRTEAFF. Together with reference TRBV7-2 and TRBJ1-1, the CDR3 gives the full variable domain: GAGVSQSPSNKVTEKGKDVELRCDPISGHTALYWYRQSLGQGLEFLIYFQGNSAPDKSGLPSDRFSAERTGGSVSTLTIQRTQQEDSAVYLCASSLTGGGRTEAFFGQGTRLTVV.

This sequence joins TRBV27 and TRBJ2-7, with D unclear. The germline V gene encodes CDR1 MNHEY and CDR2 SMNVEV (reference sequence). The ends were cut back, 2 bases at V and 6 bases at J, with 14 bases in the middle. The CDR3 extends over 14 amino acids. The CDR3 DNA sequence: TGTGCCAGCAGTTTAGAGCTCCCTACCGGCGAGCAGTACTTC. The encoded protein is CASSLELPTGEQYF.

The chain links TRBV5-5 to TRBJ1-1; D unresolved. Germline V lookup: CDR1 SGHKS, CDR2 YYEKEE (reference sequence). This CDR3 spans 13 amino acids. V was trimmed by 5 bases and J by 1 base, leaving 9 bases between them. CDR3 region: CASRRTGNTEAFF. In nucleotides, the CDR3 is TGTGCCAGCAGGAGGACTGGGAACACTGAAGCTTTCTTT.

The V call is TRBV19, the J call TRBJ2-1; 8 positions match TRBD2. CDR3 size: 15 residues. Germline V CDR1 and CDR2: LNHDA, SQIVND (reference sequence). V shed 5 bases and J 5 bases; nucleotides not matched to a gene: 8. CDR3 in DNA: TGTGCCAGTAGTCCTGAGGGACTAGGAGACAATGAGCAGTTCTTC. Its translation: CASSPEGLGDNEQFF.

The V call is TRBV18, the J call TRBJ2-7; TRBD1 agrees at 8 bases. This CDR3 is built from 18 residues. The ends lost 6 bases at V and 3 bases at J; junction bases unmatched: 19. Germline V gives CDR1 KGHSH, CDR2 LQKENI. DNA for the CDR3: TGTGCCAGCTCCCACGGGGCCAGGGGGCCTATGGGTGGCTACGAGCAGTACTTC. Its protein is CASSHGARGPMGGYEQYF.

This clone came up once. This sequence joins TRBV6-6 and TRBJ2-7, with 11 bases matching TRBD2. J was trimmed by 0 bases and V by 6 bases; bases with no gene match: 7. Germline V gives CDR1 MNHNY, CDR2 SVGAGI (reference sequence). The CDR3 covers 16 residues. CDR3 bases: TGTGCCAGCAGACGCACTAGCGGGAGCCGCTCCTACGAGCAGTACTTC. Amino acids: CASRRTSGSRSYEQYF.

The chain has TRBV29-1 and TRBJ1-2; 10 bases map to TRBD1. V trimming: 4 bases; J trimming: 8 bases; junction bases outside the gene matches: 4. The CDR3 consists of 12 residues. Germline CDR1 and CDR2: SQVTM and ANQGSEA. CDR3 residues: CSVGQGAGGYTF. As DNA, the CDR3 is TGCAGCGTTGGACAGGGGGCTGGGGGCTACACCTTC.

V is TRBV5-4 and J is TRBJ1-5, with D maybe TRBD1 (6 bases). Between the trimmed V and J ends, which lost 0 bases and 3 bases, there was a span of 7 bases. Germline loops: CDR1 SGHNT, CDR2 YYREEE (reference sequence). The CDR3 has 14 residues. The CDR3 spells CASSLGTANQPQHF. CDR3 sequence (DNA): TGTGCCAGCAGCTTGGGGACAGCCAATCAGCCCCAGCATTTT.

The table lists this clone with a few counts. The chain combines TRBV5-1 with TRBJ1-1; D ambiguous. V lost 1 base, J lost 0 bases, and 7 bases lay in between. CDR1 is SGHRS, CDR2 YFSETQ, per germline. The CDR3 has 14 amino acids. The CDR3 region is CASSLSSVNTEAFF. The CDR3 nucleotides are TGCGCCAGCAGCTTGTCGTCGGTGAACACTGAAGCTTTCTTT.

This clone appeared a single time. In DNA form, the CDR3 reads TGTGCCAGCAGCAGTGCGGGATCCTACGAGCAGTACTTC. This codes for CASSSAGSYEQYF. V gene TRBV7-2 combines with J gene TRBJ2-7, with D maybe TRBD2 (6 bases). The ends were cut back, 5 bases at V and 1 base at J, with 9 bases in the middle. Per the germline V gene, CDR1 is SGHTA and CDR2 is FQGNSA. The CDR3 contains 13 residues.

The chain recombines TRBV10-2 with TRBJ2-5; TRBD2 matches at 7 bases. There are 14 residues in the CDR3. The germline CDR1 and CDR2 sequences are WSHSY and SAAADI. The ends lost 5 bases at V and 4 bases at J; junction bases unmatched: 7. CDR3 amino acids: CASSPGVAGETQYF. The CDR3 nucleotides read TGCGCCAGCAGTCCCGGGGTAGCGGGAGAGACCCAGTACTTC.